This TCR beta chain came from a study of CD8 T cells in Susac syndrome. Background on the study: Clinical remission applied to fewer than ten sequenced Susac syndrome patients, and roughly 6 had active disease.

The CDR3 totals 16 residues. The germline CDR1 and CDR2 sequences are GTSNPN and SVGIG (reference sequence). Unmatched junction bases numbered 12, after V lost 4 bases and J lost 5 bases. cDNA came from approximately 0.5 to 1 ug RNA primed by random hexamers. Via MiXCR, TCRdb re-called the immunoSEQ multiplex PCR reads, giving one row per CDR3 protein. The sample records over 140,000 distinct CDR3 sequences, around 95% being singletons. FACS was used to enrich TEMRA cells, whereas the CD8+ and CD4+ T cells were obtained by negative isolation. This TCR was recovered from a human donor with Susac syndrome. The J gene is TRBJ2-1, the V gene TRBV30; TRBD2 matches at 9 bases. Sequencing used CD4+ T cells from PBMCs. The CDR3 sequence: CAWTPSGLAPNNEQFF. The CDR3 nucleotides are TGTGCCTGGACCCCGTCGGGACTAGCTCCAAACAATGAGCAGTTCTTC.